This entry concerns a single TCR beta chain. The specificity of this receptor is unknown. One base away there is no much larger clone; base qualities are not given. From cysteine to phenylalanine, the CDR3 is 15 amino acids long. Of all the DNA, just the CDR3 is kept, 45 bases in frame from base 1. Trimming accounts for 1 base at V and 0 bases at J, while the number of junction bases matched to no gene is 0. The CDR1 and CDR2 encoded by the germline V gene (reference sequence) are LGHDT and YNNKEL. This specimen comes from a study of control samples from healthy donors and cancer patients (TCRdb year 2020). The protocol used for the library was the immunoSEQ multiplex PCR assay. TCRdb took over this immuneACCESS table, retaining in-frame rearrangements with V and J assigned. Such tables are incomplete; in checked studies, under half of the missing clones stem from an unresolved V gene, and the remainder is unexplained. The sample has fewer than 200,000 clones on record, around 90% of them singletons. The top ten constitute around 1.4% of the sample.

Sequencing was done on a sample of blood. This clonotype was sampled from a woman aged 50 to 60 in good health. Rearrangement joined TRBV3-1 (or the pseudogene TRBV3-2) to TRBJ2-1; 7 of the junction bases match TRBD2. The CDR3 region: CASSQGGGSYNEQFF. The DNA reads TGTGCCAGCAGCCAAGGCGGGGGCTCCTACAATGAGCAGTTCTTC.